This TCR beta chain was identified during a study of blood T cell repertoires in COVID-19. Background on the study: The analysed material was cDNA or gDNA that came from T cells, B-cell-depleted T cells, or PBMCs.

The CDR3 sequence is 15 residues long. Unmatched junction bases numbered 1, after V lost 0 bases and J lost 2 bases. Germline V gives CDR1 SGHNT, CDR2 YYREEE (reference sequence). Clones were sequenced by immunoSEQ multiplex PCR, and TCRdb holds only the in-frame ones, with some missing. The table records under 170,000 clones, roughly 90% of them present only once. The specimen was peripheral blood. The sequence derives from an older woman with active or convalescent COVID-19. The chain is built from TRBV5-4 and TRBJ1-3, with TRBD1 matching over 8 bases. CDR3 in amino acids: CASSLAGGTGNTIYF. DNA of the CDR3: TGTGCCAGCAGCTTGGCAGGGGGCACTGGAAACACCATATATTTT.